This paragraph reports one TCR beta chain. The specificity of this receptor is unknown. No clone much larger than this one lies a single base away; base qualities are absent. This sample was included in a study of blood T cell repertoires in COVID-19 (dated by TCRdb to between 2020 and 2021). Notes on the research overall: The collaborator samples originated in the United States, Italy and Spain and spanned the acute and convalescent phases of COVID-19. Where available, HLA class I and class II types were taken from metadata supplied by the sample provider and were not determined by assay-based typing. The repertoires were made available in a free public database intended to serve as a resource for research on the immune response to SARS-CoV-2. Deeply sampled blood TCRbeta repertoires from subjects exposed to, actively infected with, or recovered from COVID-19 were included in the dataset. The prospective study material was composed of cDNA or gDNA derived from T cells, B-cell-depleted T cells, or PBMCs. The samples were drawn from the first 160 participants of the ongoing ImmuneRACE study and from some 1,300 subjects provided by 6 global collaborators. The sample metadata nearly always contained a de-identified subject ID, COVID-19 status, age in years and sex. Overall study outcomes, separate from this receptor: Clinical and demographic metadata were provided uncurated, with the amount varying by source and participant.

The germline V gene specifies SGDLS as CDR1 and YYNGEE as CDR2. V loses 0 bases of germline sequence and J loses 0 bases, and the interval between the two ends is 9 bases. The CDR3 has 15 amino acids, counting the end cysteine and phenylalanine. Only the CDR3 part of the read is kept: 45 bases, read in frame from the first base. TCRbeta CDR3 regions were amplified from genomic DNA using the immunoSEQ Assay, a bias-controlled multiplex PCR. From the authors' description of their analysis: Within the assay, amplification of reference gene primers was used to estimate how many nucleated cells each sample contained. To quantify the absolute abundance of each unique TCRbeta CDR3 rearrangement, sequence reads were collapsed and filtered. For each sample, productive Simpson clonality was calculated by taking the square root of Simpson's diversity index across productive rearrangements. The clones in this table, taken by TCRdb from immuneACCESS, are in-frame only. Not every clone is retained; where verified, under half of the shortfall comes from an unresolved V gene, and the cause of the rest is unknown. V and J calls and clone size are those listed in that table; D and trimming were worked out from the DNA. The sample table shows more than 45,000 clones, and 70% to 90% are seen once. The ten largest clonotypes hold over 2.5% of the sample.

Collaborating institutions collected whole blood in K2EDTA tubes following their own protocols. For TCRbeta analysis, collaborators shipped samples as frozen whole blood, isolated PBMCs, or DNA extracted from either of those sample types. Recombination linked TRBV9 to TRBJ1-1, and perhaps TRBD1 as D gene, on 6 matching bases. Sequencing used peripheral blood. The sequence was obtained from an elderly woman with acute or convalescent COVID-19. The nucleotides are TGTGCCAGCAGCGTAGAAAAGGGGGTGAACACTGAAGCTTTCTTT. It codes for CASSVEKGVNTEAFF.